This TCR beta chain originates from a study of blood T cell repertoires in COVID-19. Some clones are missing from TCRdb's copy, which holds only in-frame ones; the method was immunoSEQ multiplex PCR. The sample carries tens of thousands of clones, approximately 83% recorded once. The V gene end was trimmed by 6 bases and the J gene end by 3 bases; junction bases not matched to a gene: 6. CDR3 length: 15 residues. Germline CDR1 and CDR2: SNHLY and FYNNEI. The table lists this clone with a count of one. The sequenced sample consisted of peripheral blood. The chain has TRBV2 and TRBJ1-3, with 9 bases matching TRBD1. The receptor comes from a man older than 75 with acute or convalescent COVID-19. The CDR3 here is CASRAGTGIGNTIYF. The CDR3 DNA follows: TGTGCCAGCAGAGCCGGGACAGGGATTGGAAACACCATATATTTT.